This T cell receptor (beta chain) appears in the sequencing data of a study of CD8 T cells in Susac syndrome. Broader study findings: It was acknowledged in the study that its TCR sequencing and HLA analysis involved a relatively small number of individuals.

RNA totalling about 0.45 to 1 ug underwent reverse transcription with random hexamers. The authors amplified TCR beta CDR3 across 54 Vbeta and 13 Jbeta using immunoSEQ multiplex PCR. TCRdb passed the immunoSEQ multiplex PCR reads through MiXCR, listing each CDR3 protein once. The sample lists 330,000 or so distinct CDR3 sequences; 75% to 85% were seen once. Comment on this clonotype: Its antigen is undetermined.

Germline assignment: CDR1 DFQATT and CDR2 SNEGSKA (reference sequence). Trimming took 4 bases from V and 2 from J, leaving 15 bases between them. CDR3 length: 15 residues. TCR beta sequencing covered blood CD8+ and CD4+ T cells. TEMRA cells were FACS-enriched, and CD8+ and CD4+ T cells were isolated negatively. The V call is TRBV20-1, the J call TRBJ2-1; D is perhaps TRBD2 (5 bases). This clonotype was obtained from a human donor with multiple sclerosis. Sequenced: CD8+ T cells from PBMCs. The CDR3 reads CSANPDGGPYNEQFF. CDR3 nucleotide sequence: TGCAGTGCTAATCCGGACGGCGGGCCCTACAATGAGCAGTTCTTC.